Below are 20 T cell receptor beta chains sequenced from a single sample in a study of beta chain features in type 1 diabetes listed by TCRdb under 2018. Results and caveats for the whole study, not just this receptor: A moderate but significant shortening of TCRB CDR3 length was observed in type 1 diabetes patients in all four CD4+ subsets.

Receptor libraries were prepared by the immunoSEQ multiplex PCR assay. The High Capacity cDNA Reverse Transcription Kit was used to reverse transcribe all of the isolated RNA, meaning that expressed TCRB transcripts were what got sequenced. TCRdb retrieved this table from immuneACCESS and kept in-frame rearrangements only. Not all clones are present; in checked studies, unresolved V genes account for under half, and no reason is known for the remainder. The table for this sample lists over 150,000 clones; approximately 10% of them were counted only once. More than 0.45% of the sample is held by the ten biggest clonotypes. These receptors are not linked to any known antigen. The material sequenced was central memory CD4+ T cells from blood. These receptors came from a man in his thirties or forties with type 1 diabetes.

This clone was seen a few times. V usage is TRBV5-1 and J usage is TRBJ2-1; 11 bases agree with TRBD2. The CDR3 is 15 residues long. CDR1 is SGHRS and CDR2 is YFSETQ in the germline V gene. The J segment lost 2 bases and the V segment lost 7 bases, leaving 5 bases of the junction unmatched. CDR3 nucleotides: TGCGCCAGCTGCATGGGACTAGCGGCCTACAATGAGCAGTTCTTC. Amino acids: CASCMGLAAYNEQFF.

This chain uses TRBV6-6 with TRBJ1-3, with 9 bases identical to TRBD1. The CDR3 runs 16 residues. The J segment lost 0 bases and the V segment lost 4 bases, leaving 4 bases of the junction unmatched. The germline CDR1 and CDR2 sequences are MNHNY and SVGAGI (reference sequence). This CDR3 reads CASSWDRVYSGNTIYF. In DNA, the CDR3 is TGTGCCAGCAGTTGGGACAGGGTTTACTCTGGAAACACCATATATTTT.

This clone was seen at least ten times. The chain couples TRBV5-1 to TRBJ1-4, with D perhaps matching TRBD1 (5 bases). Germline loops: CDR1 SGHRS, CDR2 YFSETQ. V was shortened by 2 bases and J by 7 bases, with 15 bases between the two germline ends. The CDR3 has 15 amino acids. The CDR3 nucleotides are TGCGCCAGCAGCTTCCGAAGGGGCTTAGGTGAAAAACTGTTTTTT. This sequence encodes CASSFRRGLGEKLFF.

This clone was seen more than once but under ten times. V gene TRBV7-3 combines with J gene TRBJ2-3, with 11 bases lining up with TRBD2. V lost 9 bases to trimming and J lost 4 bases; unmatched junction nucleotides: 9. CDR3 length: 15 residues. Per the germline V gene, CDR1 is SGHTA and CDR2 is FQGTGA. CDR3 sequence (DNA): TGTGCCAGTTCTGAACTAGCGGGAGTATCAGATACGCAGTATTTT. Amino acids: CASSELAGVSDTQYF.

The chain has TRBV30 and TRBJ2-3; 9 bases align to TRBD1. The V and J ends lost 4 bases and 3 bases, in that order; junction bases with no gene match: 8. This CDR3 contains 15 residues. Per germline, CDR1 GTSNPN and CDR2 SVGIG (reference sequence). The CDR3 loop reads CAWTSWDRVTDTQYF. CDR3 coding DNA: TGTGCCTGGACAAGCTGGGACAGGGTAACAGATACGCAGTATTTT.

The V and J genes are TRBV28 and TRBJ1-4; 7 bases fit TRBD1. Germline trimming cut 4 bases from V and 7 bases from J; bases unmatched to any gene: 12. Looked up from germline, CDR1 is MDHEN and CDR2 is SYDVKM. CDR3 size: 16 residues. CDR3: CASSSPQTGLFEKLFF. In DNA form, the CDR3 reads TGTGCCAGCAGTTCCCCTCAGACAGGGTTGTTTGAAAAACTGTTTTTT.

The chain uses TRBV18 and TRBJ2-1, with TRBD2 matching 8 bases. CDR3 length: 17 residues. V was clipped by 1 base and J by 7 bases; unmatched bases: 12. Germline V gene lookup returns CDR1 KGHSH and CDR2 LQKENI. CDR3 protein: CASSPRGAAGVGNEQFF. The CDR3 coding sequence is TGTGCCAGCTCACCACGCGGGGCAGCGGGAGTCGGGAATGAGCAGTTCTTC. Full variable domain (outside the CDR3, taken from reference TRBV18 and TRBJ2-1): NAGVMQNPRHLVRRRGQEARLRCSPMKGHSHVYWYRQLPEEGLKFMVYLQKENIIDESGMPKERFSAEFPKEGPSILRIQQVVRGDSAAYFCASSPRGAAGVGNEQFFGPGTRLTVL.

This clone was recorded a few times. Other DNA sequences in this specimen translate into the identical CDR3. The chain recombines TRBV30 with TRBJ2-7, with D possibly TRBD1 on 5 matching bases. The V gene lost 0 bases and the J gene lost 0 bases, with 12 bases spanning the gap. The CDR3 is 15 residues long. In germline, CDR1 is GTSNPN, CDR2 SVGIG (reference sequence). The CDR3 protein is CAWSVGRVSSYEQYF. In DNA, the CDR3 is TGTGCCTGGAGTGTCGGCAGGGTGAGCTCCTACGAGCAGTACTTC.

This clone was seen a handful of times. This CDR3 is CASSISGRTGELFF. The CDR3 nucleotides are TGTGCCAGCAGTATAAGCGGGAGGACCGGGGAGCTGTTTTTT. J is TRBJ2-2 and V is TRBV2; 9 bases fit TRBD2. Unmatched junction bases numbered 3, after V lost 5 bases and J lost 5 bases. The CDR3 sequence is 14 residues long. CDR1 SNHLY and CDR2 FYNNEI come from the germline V gene.

This chain connects TRBV5-1 to TRBJ1-2, with D hard to call. The length of the CDR3 is 13 residues. V lost 4 bases and J 2 bases, leaving 9 bases between the germline ends. Germline lookup yields CDR1 SGHRS and CDR2 YFSETQ. This CDR3 is CASSPAENYGYTF. The CDR3 DNA follows: TGCGCCAGCAGCCCCGCGGAAAACTATGGCTACACCTTC.

V gene TRBV28 combines with J gene TRBJ1-5; the match to TRBD1 covers 8 bases. J lost 5 bases, V lost 6 bases, and 9 bases had no gene match. Germline CDR1 reads MDHEN; CDR2 reads SYDVKM. This CDR3 spans 15 amino acids. The CDR3 region has the DNA TGTGCCAGCAGGACCGGACAGGGACGGGATCAGCCCCAGCATTTT. This encodes CASRTGQGRDQPQHF.

This clone was seen a few times. The V and J genes are TRBV29-1 and TRBJ2-7; weak D call: TRBD2 (6 bases). V was trimmed by 4 bases and J by 6 bases, leaving 13 bases between them. The length of the CDR3 is 12 residues. Germline CDR1 is SQVTM and CDR2 is ANQGSEA. CDR3: CSVGFVGGEQYF. CDR3 coding DNA: TGCAGCGTTGGTTTTGTGGGGGGCGAGCAGTACTTC.

This clone was recorded a few times. This chain uses TRBV6-1 with TRBJ1-5, with D unresolved. The ends were cut back, 6 bases at V and 5 bases at J, with 11 bases in the middle. The CDR3 runs 13 residues. CDR1 is MNHNS, CDR2 SASEGT, per germline. CDR3 amino acids: CASSLTYYQPQHF. CDR3 nucleotide sequence: TGTGCCAGCAGCCTGACATACTATCAGCCCCAGCATTTT.

This clone was observed a few times. This sequence joins TRBV9 and TRBJ2-1; 7 bases are a match to TRBD2. This CDR3 is built from 16 residues. V shed 0 bases, J shed 4 bases, and the junction held 7 bases outside the gene matches. CDR1 is SGDLS and CDR2 is YYNGEE in the germline V gene. The CDR3 sequence: CASSVAEGRGYNEQFF. DNA of the CDR3: TGTGCCAGCAGCGTAGCTGAGGGGAGGGGTTACAATGAGCAGTTCTTC.

This clone showed up just a few times. CDR3 protein: CASSREPRLNQPQHF. The DNA for the CDR3 is TGTGCCAGCAGTCGAGAACCCAGGCTAAATCAGCCCCAGCATTTT. The chain couples TRBV27 to TRBJ1-5; D gene unclear. Germline CDR1 is MNHEY and CDR2 is SMNVEV (reference sequence). V was shortened by 5 bases and J by 4 bases, with 15 bases between the two germline ends. CDR3 length equals 15 residues.

The chain has TRBV9 and TRBJ2-3; D is perhaps TRBD2 (6 bases). This CDR3 spans 17 amino acids. V shed 4 bases and J shed 0 bases, with 18 bases lying between them. CDR1 is SGDLS, CDR2 YYNGEE, per germline. The CDR3 sequence: CASSTIFSGKSTDTQYF. The CDR3 coding sequence is TGTGCCAGCAGCACAATTTTTAGCGGAAAAAGCACAGATACGCAGTATTTT.

A few counts support this clone. The CDR3 loop is CASSPRPSGWYF. The CDR3 coding sequence is TGTGCCAGCAGTCCAAGGCCTAGCGGGTGGTACTTC. The chain is built from TRBV27 and TRBJ2-7; TRBD2 matches 8 bases. CDR1 MNHEY and CDR2 SMNVEV come from the germline V gene (reference sequence). Trimming cost V 5 bases and J 12 bases; bases outside gene matches: 9. This CDR3 contains 12 residues.

The rearrangement joins TRBV5-4 to TRBJ1-2, with D tentatively TRBD1 (5 bases). The CDR3 has 16 amino acids. Trimming took off 0 bases at V and 0 bases at J, with 12 bases between the two ends. Germline V gene data show CDR1 as SGHNT and CDR2 as YYREEE (reference sequence). The CDR3 coding sequence is TGTGCCAGCAGCTTGGAAGGAGGGGTGGCTAACTATGGCTACACCTTC. Translation gives CASSLEGGVANYGYTF.

This chain connects TRBV30 to TRBJ1-6; D is ambiguous. CDR1 is GTSNPN, CDR2 SVGIG, per germline (reference sequence). The CDR3 sequence is 13 residues long. V lost 1 base and J 8 bases, leaving 9 bases between the germline ends. The CDR3 spells CAWSGETHSPLHF. The CDR3 DNA is TGTGCCTGGAGTGGGGAGACCCATTCACCCCTCCACTTT.

This clone was seen only a few times. The chain employs TRBV28 and TRBJ1-5; D unresolved. The V and J ends lost 3 bases and 7 bases respectively, with 7 bases between them. This CDR3 is 12 amino acids long. Per the germline V gene, CDR1 is MDHEN and CDR2 is SYDVKM. The CDR3 DNA follows: TGTGCCAGCAGTTTGTCCACACAGCCCCAGCATTTT. Translation: CASSLSTQPQHF.